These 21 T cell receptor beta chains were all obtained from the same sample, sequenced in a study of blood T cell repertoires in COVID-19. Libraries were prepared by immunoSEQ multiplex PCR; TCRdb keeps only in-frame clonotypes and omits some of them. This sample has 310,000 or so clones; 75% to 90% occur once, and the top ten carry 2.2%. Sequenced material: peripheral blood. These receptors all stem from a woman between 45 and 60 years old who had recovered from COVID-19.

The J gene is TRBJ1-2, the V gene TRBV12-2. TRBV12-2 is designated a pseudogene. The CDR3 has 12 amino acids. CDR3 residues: CASRTTRRVLTF. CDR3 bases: TGTGCAAGTCGCACGACTAGGCGGGTCCTCACCTTC.

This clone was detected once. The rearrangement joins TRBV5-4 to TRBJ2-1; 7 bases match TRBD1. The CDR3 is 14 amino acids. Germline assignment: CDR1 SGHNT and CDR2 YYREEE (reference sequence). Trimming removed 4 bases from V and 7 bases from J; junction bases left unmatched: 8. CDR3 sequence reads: CASSVKGAKNEQFF. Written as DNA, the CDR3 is TGTGCCAGCAGCGTTAAGGGGGCCAAAAATGAGCAGTTCTTC.

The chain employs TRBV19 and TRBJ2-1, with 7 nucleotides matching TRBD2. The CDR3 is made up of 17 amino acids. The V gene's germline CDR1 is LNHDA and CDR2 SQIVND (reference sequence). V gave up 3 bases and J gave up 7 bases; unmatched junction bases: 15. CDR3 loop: CASSIVWATSRRNEQFF. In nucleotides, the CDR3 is TGTGCCAGTAGTATCGTCTGGGCGACTAGCCGTCGGAATGAGCAGTTCTTC.

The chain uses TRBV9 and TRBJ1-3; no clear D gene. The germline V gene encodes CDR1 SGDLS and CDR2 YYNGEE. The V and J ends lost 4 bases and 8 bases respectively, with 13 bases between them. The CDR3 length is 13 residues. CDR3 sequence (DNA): TGTGCCAGCAGCTTCACCACTCGGGACACCATATATTTT. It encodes CASSFTTRDTIYF.

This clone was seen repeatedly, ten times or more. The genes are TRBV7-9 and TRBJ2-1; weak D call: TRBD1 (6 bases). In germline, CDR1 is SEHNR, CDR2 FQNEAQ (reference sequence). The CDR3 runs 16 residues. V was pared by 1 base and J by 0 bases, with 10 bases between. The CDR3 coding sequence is TGTGCCAGCAGCTTAGGACAGGTTAGCTCCTACAATGAGCAGTTCTTC. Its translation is CASSLGQVSSYNEQFF.

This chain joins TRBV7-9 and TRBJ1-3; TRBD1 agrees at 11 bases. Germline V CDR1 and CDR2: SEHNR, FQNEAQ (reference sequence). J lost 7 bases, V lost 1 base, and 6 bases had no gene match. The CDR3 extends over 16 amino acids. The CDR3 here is CASSLEGQGELNTIYF. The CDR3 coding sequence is TGTGCCAGCAGCTTAGAGGGACAGGGGGAACTCAACACCATATATTTT.

CDR3 in DNA: TGTGCCAGCAGCTTAATGTCCGGTTCCTACGAGCAGTACTTC. Translating gives CASSLMSGSYEQYF. J is TRBJ2-7 and V is TRBV7-2, with D unclear. V was cut by 2 bases and J by 1 base, with 9 bases left in between. Germline values: CDR1 SGHTA, CDR2 FQGNSA. This CDR3 comprises 14 residues. The full variable domain, with the rest looked up from reference TRBV7-2 and TRBJ2-7, is GAGVSQSPSNKVTEKGKDVELRCDPISGHTALYWYRQSLGQGLEFLIYFQGNSAPDKSGLPSDRFSAERTGGSVSTLTIQRTQQEDSAVYLCASSLMSGSYEQYFGPGTRLTVT.

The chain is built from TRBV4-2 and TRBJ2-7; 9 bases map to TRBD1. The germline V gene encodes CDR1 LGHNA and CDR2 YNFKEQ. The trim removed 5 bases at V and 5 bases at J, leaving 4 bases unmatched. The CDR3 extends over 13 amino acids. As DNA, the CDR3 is TGTGCCAGCAGCGGGACAGGGAAAGACGAGCAGTACTTC. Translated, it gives CASSGTGKDEQYF.

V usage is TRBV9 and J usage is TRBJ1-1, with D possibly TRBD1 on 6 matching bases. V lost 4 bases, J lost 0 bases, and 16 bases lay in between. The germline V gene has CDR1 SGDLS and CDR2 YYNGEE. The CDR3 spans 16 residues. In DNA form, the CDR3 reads TGTGCCAGCAGCCCTTACGGGGGGGGCATGAACACTGAAGCTTTCTTT. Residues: CASSPYGGGMNTEAFF. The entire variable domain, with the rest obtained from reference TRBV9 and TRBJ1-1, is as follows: DSGVTQTPKHLITATGQRVTLRCSPRSGDLSVYWYQQSLDQGLQFLIQYYNGEERAKGNILERFSAQQFPDLHSELNLSSLELGDSALYFCASSPYGGGMNTEAFFGQGTRLTVV.

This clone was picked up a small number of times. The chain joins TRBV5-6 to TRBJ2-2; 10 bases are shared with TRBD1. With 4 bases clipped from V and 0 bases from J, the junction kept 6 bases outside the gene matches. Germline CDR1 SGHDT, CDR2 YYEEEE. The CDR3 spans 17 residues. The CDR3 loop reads CASSVGTGDTNTGELFF. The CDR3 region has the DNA TGTGCCAGCAGCGTCGGGACAGGGGATACGAACACCGGGGAGCTGTTTTTT.

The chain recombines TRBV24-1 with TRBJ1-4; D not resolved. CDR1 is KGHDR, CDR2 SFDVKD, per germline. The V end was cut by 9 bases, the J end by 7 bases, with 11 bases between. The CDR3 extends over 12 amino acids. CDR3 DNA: TGTGCCACCTTGGTGAGTGGTGAAAAACTGTTTTTT. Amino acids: CATLVSGEKLFF.

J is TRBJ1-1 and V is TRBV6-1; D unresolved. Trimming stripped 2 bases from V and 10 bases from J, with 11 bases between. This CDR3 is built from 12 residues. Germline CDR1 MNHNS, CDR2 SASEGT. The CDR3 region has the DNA TGTGCCAGCAGTGAATTTAGCCTGGGAGCTTTCTTT. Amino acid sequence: CASSEFSLGAFF.

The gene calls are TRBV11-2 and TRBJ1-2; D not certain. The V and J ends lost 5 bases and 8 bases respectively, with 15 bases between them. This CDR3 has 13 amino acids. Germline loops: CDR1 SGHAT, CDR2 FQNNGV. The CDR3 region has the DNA TGTGCCAGCAGCCTAAGTCCCCTCTGGGGCTACACCTTC. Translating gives CASSLSPLWGYTF.

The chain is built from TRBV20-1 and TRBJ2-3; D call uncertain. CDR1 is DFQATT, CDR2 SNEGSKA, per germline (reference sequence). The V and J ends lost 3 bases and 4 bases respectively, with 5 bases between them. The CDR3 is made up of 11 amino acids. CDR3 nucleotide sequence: TGCAGTGCTAGTATAGCAGATACGCAGTATTTT. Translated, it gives CSASIADTQYF.

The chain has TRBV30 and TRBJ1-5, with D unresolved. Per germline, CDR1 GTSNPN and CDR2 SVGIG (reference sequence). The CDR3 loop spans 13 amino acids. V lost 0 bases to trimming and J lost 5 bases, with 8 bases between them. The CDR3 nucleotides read TGTGCCTGGAGTGTAAGCGGGGATCAGCCCCAGCATTTT. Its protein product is CAWSVSGDQPQHF.

For the CDR3, the DNA is TGTGCCAGCAGCAAACCGGGCCGGGAGGGTGAAAAACTGTTTTTT. The encoded protein is CASSKPGREGEKLFF. V is TRBV4-2 and J is TRBJ1-4; unclear D gene. Germline assignment: CDR1 LGHNA and CDR2 YNFKEQ. This CDR3 is built from 15 residues. V lost 5 bases and J 7 bases, leaving 17 bases between the germline ends.

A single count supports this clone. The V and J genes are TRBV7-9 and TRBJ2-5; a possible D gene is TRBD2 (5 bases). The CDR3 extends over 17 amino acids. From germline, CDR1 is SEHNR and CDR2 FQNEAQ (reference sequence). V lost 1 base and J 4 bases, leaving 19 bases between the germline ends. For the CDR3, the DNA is TGTGCCAGCAGCTTAGTTAAACGGGAATATCGCCGAGAGACCCAGTACTTC. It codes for CASSLVKREYRRETQYF.

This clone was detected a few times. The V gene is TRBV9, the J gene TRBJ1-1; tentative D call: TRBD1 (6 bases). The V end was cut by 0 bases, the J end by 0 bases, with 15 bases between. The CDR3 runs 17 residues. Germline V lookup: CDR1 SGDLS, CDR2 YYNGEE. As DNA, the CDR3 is TGTGCCAGCAGCGTAGGGTCCCAGGGGACTATGAACACTGAAGCTTTCTTT. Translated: CASSVGSQGTMNTEAFF. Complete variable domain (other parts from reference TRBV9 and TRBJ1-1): DSGVTQTPKHLITATGQRVTLRCSPRSGDLSVYWYQQSLDQGLQFLIQYYNGEERAKGNILERFSAQQFPDLHSELNLSSLELGDSALYFCASSVGSQGTMNTEAFFGQGTRLTVV.

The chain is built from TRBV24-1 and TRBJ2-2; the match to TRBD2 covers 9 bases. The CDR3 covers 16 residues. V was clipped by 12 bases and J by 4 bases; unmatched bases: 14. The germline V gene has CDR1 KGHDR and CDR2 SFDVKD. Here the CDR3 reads CAVEDSGRGSTGELFF. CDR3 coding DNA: TGTGCCGTCGAAGATAGCGGGAGAGGTAGCACCGGGGAGCTGTTTTTT.

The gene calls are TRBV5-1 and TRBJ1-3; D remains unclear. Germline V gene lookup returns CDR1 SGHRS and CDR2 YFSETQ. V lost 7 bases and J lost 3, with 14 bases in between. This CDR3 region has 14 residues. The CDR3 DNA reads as TGCGCCAGCGGACGGGAACATGGTGGAAACACCATATATTTT. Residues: CASGREHGGNTIYF. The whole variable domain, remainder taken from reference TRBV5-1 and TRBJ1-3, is KAGVTQTPRYLIKTRGQQVTLSCSPISGHRSVSWYQQTPGQGLQFLFEYFSETQRNKGNFPGRFSGRQFSNSRSEMNVSTLELGDSALYLCASGREHGGNTIYFGEGSWLTVV.

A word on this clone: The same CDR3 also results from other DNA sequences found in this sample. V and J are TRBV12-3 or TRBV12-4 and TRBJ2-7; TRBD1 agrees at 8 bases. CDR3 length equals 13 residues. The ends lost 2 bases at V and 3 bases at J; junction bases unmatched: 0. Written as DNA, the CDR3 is TGTGCCAGCAGTTTAACAGGGGGCTACGAGCAGTACTTC. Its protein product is CASSLTGGYEQYF.